The 20 T cell receptor beta chains in this list originate from one sample, sequenced in a study of T cell responses to AZD1222 COVID-19 vaccine. Measured with immunoSEQ multiplex PCR; TCRdb has only the in-frame clones, and not every one. The table lists roughly 150,000 clones, 84% of them singletons. This sample comprised peripheral blood, obtained on day 0 of AZD1222 vaccination. These receptors originate from an adult in good health.

The chain recombines TRBV5-5 with TRBJ2-5; perhaps TRBD2 as D (5 bases). Germline lookup yields CDR1 SGHKS and CDR2 YYEKEE (reference sequence). Deletions cut 2 bases from V and 0 bases from J, with 14 bases between. This CDR3 contains 16 residues. This chain's CDR3 is CASSFRADPYQETQYF. CDR3 in DNA: TGTGCCAGCAGCTTCCGAGCGGACCCCTACCAAGAGACCCAGTACTTC. The whole variable domain, filled in from reference TRBV5-5 and TRBJ2-5, reads DAGVTQSPTHLIKTRGQQVTLRCSPISGHKSVSWYQQVLGQGPQFIFQYYEKEERGRGNFPDRFSARQFPNYSSELNVNALLLGDSALYLCASSFRADPYQETQYFGPGTRLLVL.

The V and J genes are TRBV5-1 and TRBJ2-2; 7 nucleotides match TRBD1. Germline CDR1 is SGHRS and CDR2 is YFSETQ. This CDR3 has 15 amino acids. With V trimmed by 0 bases and J by 6 bases, 5 bases remained unmatched. This CDR3 is CASSLEGGEAGELFF. The DNA of the CDR3 is TGCGCCAGCAGCTTGGAAGGGGGCGAAGCCGGGGAGCTGTTTTTT.

This chain connects TRBV5-4 to TRBJ1-2; D ambiguous. This CDR3 is 13 amino acids long. V was pared by 0 bases and J by 4 bases, with 7 bases between. Germline CDR1 is SGHNT and CDR2 is YYREEE (reference sequence). CDR3 sequence reads: CASSLDGTYGYTF. CDR3 coding DNA: TGTGCCAGCAGCTTGGACGGTACCTATGGCTACACCTTC.

The sample holds one count of this clone. This chain connects TRBV6-5 to TRBJ1-5, with D perhaps matching TRBD1 (6 bases). CDR3 length equals 14 residues. Germline assignment: CDR1 MNHEY and CDR2 SVGAGI. V lost 7 bases and J lost 5, with 15 bases in between. CDR3 sequence reads: CASKVSTGHQPQHF. DNA of the CDR3: TGTGCCAGCAAGGTCTCAACAGGGCATCAGCCCCAGCATTTT.

The chain uses TRBV15 and TRBJ2-5, with a weak D call TRBD2 (5 bases). Germline CDR1 and CDR2: LNHNV and YYDKDF (reference sequence). The CDR3 covers 15 residues. Trimming took off 0 bases at V and 7 bases at J, with 15 bases between the two ends. CDR3 nucleotides: TGTGCCACCAGCAGAGATCGGGGTATAGGTGTGACCCAGTACTTC. It translates to CATSRDRGIGVTQYF.

The chain uses TRBV28 and TRBJ2-5; D possibly uses TRBD1 or TRBD2 (5 bases each). The J call may be faulty, since TRBJ2-7 better matches the DNA end. The CDR3 loop spans 19 amino acids. Germline V gives CDR1 MDHEN, CDR2 SYDVKM. The CDR3 DNA sequence: TGTGCCAGCAGTTTATGGGGGATGAGGGGCAGCCGCAGCTCCTACGAGCAGTACTTC. Residues: CASSLWGMRGSRSSYEQYF.

The CDR3 protein is CASSLTPLTASGGRYNEQFF. The CDR3 DNA is TGCGCCAGCAGCCTGACCCCCCTTACGGCTAGCGGGGGCCGGTACAATGAGCAGTTCTTC. The chain couples TRBV5-1 to TRBJ2-1; 10 bases map to TRBD2. V shed 4 bases and J 4 bases; nucleotides not matched to a gene: 20. CDR3 length: 20 amino acids. From germline, CDR1 is SGHRS and CDR2 YFSETQ.

The sample holds a few counts of this clone. The rearrangement uses TRBV6-5 and TRBJ1-6; D is unclear. Germline V gene lookup returns CDR1 MNHEY and CDR2 SVGAGI. Trimming pared 4 bases from V and 15 bases from J, leaving 22 bases between. CDR3 length: 15 residues. The CDR3 is CASSSYGEVGRGLHF. The DNA for the CDR3 is TGTGCCAGCAGTTCCTATGGAGAAGTGGGAAGAGGCCTCCACTTT.

The chain joins TRBV29-1 to TRBJ2-7; no definite D call. The CDR3 covers 13 residues. V was trimmed by 6 bases and J by 6 bases, leaving 18 bases between them. In germline, CDR1 is SQVTM, CDR2 ANQGSEA. The CDR3 loop is CSVGGDAWSEQYF. CDR3 bases: TGCAGCGTGGGCGGCGACGCATGGTCCGAGCAGTACTTC.

In this sample, this clone turned up a few times. J is TRBJ1-1 and V is TRBV2; no clear D gene. V lost 9 bases to trimming and J lost 4 bases, with 12 bases between them. The V gene's germline CDR1 is SNHLY and CDR2 FYNNEI. This CDR3 region has 12 residues. The CDR3 loop reads CARNRGRTEAFF. The CDR3 DNA is TGTGCCAGGAACCGCGGACGCACTGAAGCTTTCTTT.

J is TRBJ1-2 and V is TRBV28, with no clear D. Germline CDR1 is MDHEN and CDR2 is SYDVKM. Deletions cut 4 bases from V and 0 bases from J, with 12 bases between. The CDR3 spans 15 residues. This CDR3 is CASSSLSGPNYGYTF. The CDR3 DNA reads TGTGCCAGCAGTTCTCTATCAGGCCCTAACTATGGCTACACCTTC.

CDR3 DNA: TGTGCCACCAGTGCCCCATGGGGTGGGGACACAGATACGCAGTATTTT. Translating gives CATSAPWGGDTDTQYF. The V and J genes are TRBV24-1 and TRBJ2-3; unclear D gene. The V end was cut by 5 bases, the J end by 2 bases, with 16 bases between. Looked up from germline, CDR1 is KGHDR and CDR2 is SFDVKD. There are 16 residues in the CDR3.

The chain joins TRBV6-5 to TRBJ1-3; D perhaps matches TRBD1 (5 bases). The germline V gene has CDR1 MNHEY and CDR2 SVGAGI. Trimming left V 1 base short and J 0 bases short, with 10 bases between. This CDR3 has 16 amino acids. The CDR3 DNA sequence: TGTGCCAGCAGTTACTTCAGTGGGGGCTCTGGAAACACCATATATTTT. Protein: CASSYFSGGSGNTIYF.

The chain links TRBV5-4 to TRBJ2-5, with 7 bases identical to TRBD1. Germline assignment: CDR1 SGHNT and CDR2 YYREEE (reference sequence). The CDR3 runs to 16 residues. Trimming removed 4 bases from V and 5 bases from J; junction bases left unmatched: 14. CDR3 sequence (DNA): TGTGCCAGCAGCCTCCCGGGACAGAGGAGCAGGGAGACCCAGTACTTC. Protein sequence: CASSLPGQRSRETQYF.

The chain joins TRBV6-5 to TRBJ2-2; D might be TRBD1 or TRBD2, each matching 5 bases. This CDR3 has 14 amino acids. Per germline, CDR1 MNHEY and CDR2 SVGAGI. Trimming pared 6 bases from V and 7 bases from J, leaving 15 bases between. CDR3 in DNA: TGTGCCAGCAGAGCAGGGCTCGGAGGCGGGGAGCTGTTTTTT. Translated, it gives CASRAGLGGGELFF.

This clone is a singleton in its sample. The chain couples TRBV7-9 to TRBJ2-7, with 7 bases lining up with TRBD2. CDR3 length: 15 amino acids. With 5 bases clipped from V and 0 bases from J, the junction kept 7 bases outside the gene matches. Germline V CDR1 and CDR2: SEHNR, FQNEAQ (reference sequence). CDR3 sequence reads: CASSPTGRFSYEQYF. For the CDR3, the DNA is TGTGCCAGCAGCCCGACCGGGAGGTTCTCCTACGAGCAGTACTTC.

This clone was counted only a few times. This chain joins TRBV19 and TRBJ1-5; a weak D match, TRBD1 (5 bases). The CDR3 is made up of 15 amino acids. The germline V gene encodes CDR1 LNHDA and CDR2 SQIVND (reference sequence). Trimming stripped 7 bases from V and 6 bases from J, with 19 bases between. The CDR3 coding sequence is TGTGCCAGTATAGCGAGATGGGGGGGTGGTCAGCCCCAGCATTTT. This translates into CASIARWGGGQPQHF.

The V and J genes are TRBV6-1 and TRBJ2-1; D is possibly TRBD1 (6 bases). The CDR3 covers 13 residues. Trimming removed 2 bases from V and 7 bases from J, with 9 bases in between. The V gene's germline CDR1 is MNHNS and CDR2 SASEGT. DNA of the CDR3: TGTGCCAGCAGTGAAACAGACAGGAATGAGCAGTTCTTC. It encodes CASSETDRNEQFF.

The chain couples TRBV6-5 to TRBJ2-3; no clear D. With 2 bases removed from V and 6 bases from J, the gap between germline ends came to 9 bases. The germline V gene has CDR1 MNHEY and CDR2 SVGAGI. The CDR3 has 13 residues. This CDR3 reads CASSYDSIDTQYF. The CDR3 DNA reads TGTGCCAGCAGTTACGACTCGATTGATACGCAGTATTTT.

The genes are TRBV2 and TRBJ2-1, with D maybe TRBD2 (7 bases). The CDR3 length is 16 residues. Trimming took off 6 bases at V and 4 bases at J, with 19 bases between the two ends. The germline V gene has CDR1 SNHLY and CDR2 FYNNEI. The CDR3: CASRYGGPLMYNEQFF. The CDR3 coding sequence is TGTGCCAGCAGGTACGGGGGGCCCCTCATGTACAATGAGCAGTTCTTC.